This TCR beta chain is from a study of technical replicates of blood from a few donors. Trimming took 2 bases from V and 2 from J; bases not matched to a gene: 15. Germline assignment: CDR1 SEHNR and CDR2 FQNEAQ (reference sequence). The CDR3 totals 19 residues. Only in-frame clones appear in the TCRdb table, and some are missing; sequencing was by immunoSEQ multiplex PCR. The sample has 80,000 or so clones; approximately 97% are singletons. Sequencing used T cells isolated from PBMCs. The TCR originated in a human donor in good health. V is TRBV7-9 and J is TRBJ2-1, with 7 bases fitting TRBD1. CDR3 loop: CASSLLLPRQGRAYNEQFF. In DNA, the CDR3 is TGTGCCAGCAGCTTACTCCTACCGAGACAGGGAAGGGCCTACAATGAGCAGTTCTTC.